This T cell receptor (beta chain) was found in a study of T cell responses to AZD1222 COVID-19 vaccine. Findings of the study overall: Donor demographics were predominantly white British with a female majority; clonal diversity may be underestimated.

Trimming shortened V by 0 bases and J by 5 bases, and 11 bases separated the two germline ends. This CDR3 has 15 amino acids. In germline, CDR1 is GTSNPN, CDR2 SVGIG (reference sequence). As for this clone: No antigen is known for it.

The protocol was immunoSEQ multiplex PCR, while the TCRdb copy is restricted to in-frame clones and leaves out a portion. This table has 40,000 to 55,000 clones, around 91% appearing once. This receptor was obtained from an adult who received the AZD1222 COVID-19 vaccine. V is TRBV30 and J is TRBJ1-6; perhaps TRBD1 as D (6 bases). Sequences were derived from peripheral blood, sampled 28 days after the second AZD1222 dose. The CDR3 region has the DNA TGTGCCTGGAGTGTTGGACAGTTTAATAATTCACCCCTCCACTTT. Encoded protein: CAWSVGQFNNSPLHF.